This TCR beta chain was obtained from a study of OX40 agonist ivuxolimab in advanced cancers. A few counts support this clone. Clones were read by immunoSEQ multiplex PCR, and TCRdb kept only the in-frame ones, dropping some. This sample yields roughly 70,000 clones, of which approximately 90% are seen a single time; approximately 0.5% belongs to the top ten. The sequences come from CD4+ or CD8+ T cells sorted from blood, collected in a trial of the OX40 agonist ivuxolimab. This TCR derives from an adult with an advanced solid tumor such as melanoma, head and neck, liver or kidney cancer.

CDR3 coding DNA: TGTGCCAGCAGCAGGCGGGAACGGATTAACACTGAAGCTTTCTTT. Residues: CASSRRERINTEAFF. The rearrangement links TRBV7-9 to TRBJ1-1, with unresolved D. The CDR3 extends over 15 amino acids. Trimming left V 5 bases short and J 2 bases short, with 15 bases between. CDR1 and CDR2 from the germline V gene are SEHNR and FQNEAQ (reference sequence).